Following are 13 T cell receptor beta chains from one sample sequenced in a study of shared clonotypes between healthy human individuals. Positive CCR7 selection of CD45RO-negative cells yielded the naive CD8 cells, and terminally differentiated effector memory CD45RA+ cells were excluded. Clones were read by immunoSEQ multiplex PCR, and TCRdb kept only the in-frame ones, dropping some. The table shows about 650,000 clones, with roughly 95% occurring only once. The sequenced material came from naive CD8+ T cells sorted from blood. Every receptor here comes from a woman in her thirties in good health.

This chain links TRBV2 with TRBJ1-1; D may be TRBD1 (6 bases). Trimming stripped 6 bases from V and 2 bases from J, with 10 bases between. This CDR3 is 13 amino acids long. From germline, CDR1 is SNHLY and CDR2 FYNNEI. CDR3 bases: TGTGCCAGCAGGTACAGGGCTAACACTGAAGCTTTCTTT. Amino acid sequence: CASRYRANTEAFF. The full variable domain, in which reference TRBV2 and TRBJ1-1 provide the parts outside the CDR3, is EPEVTQTPSHQVTQMGQEVILRCVPISNHLYFYWYRQILGQKVEFLVSFYNNEISEKSEIFDDQFSVERPDGSNFTLKIRSTKLEDSAMYFCASRYRANTEAFFGQGTRLTVV.

V usage is TRBV7-3 and J usage is TRBJ2-7, with 7 positions matching TRBD1. After removal of 5 bases from V and 2 bases from J, the junction contained 9 bases not matched to a gene. Germline V gives CDR1 SGHTA, CDR2 FQGTGA. The CDR3 is 15 amino acids. In DNA, the CDR3 is TGTGCCAGCAGCCCCTCCGACAGGGTTCCCTACGAGCAGTACTTC. Amino acid sequence: CASSPSDRVPYEQYF.

This clone occurred once. The sample holds other DNA sequences that translate to the same CDR3. The gene calls are TRBV9 and TRBJ2-2; D uncertain. This CDR3 comprises 13 residues. Trimming pared 2 bases from V and 5 bases from J, leaving 7 bases between. CDR1 is SGDLS and CDR2 is YYNGEE in the germline V gene. The CDR3 spells CASSVAGTGELFF. CDR3 nucleotide sequence: TGTGCCAGCAGCGTCGCCGGGACCGGGGAGCTGTTTTTT.

This clone occurred a few times. This chain connects TRBV7-8 to TRBJ1-2; D is unresolved. Trimming left V 1 base short and J 5 bases short, with 11 bases between. The germline V gene encodes CDR1 SGHVS and CDR2 FQNEAQ. The CDR3 covers 14 residues. The CDR3 coding sequence is TGTGCCAGCAGCTTAGGGGGTCTAGATTATGGCTACACCTTC. This encodes CASSLGGLDYGYTF.

The CDR3 nucleotides are TGCGCCAGCAAGGTGGAGACTAGCGGGACCAATGAGCAGTTCTTC. This translates into CASKVETSGTNEQFF. The chain has TRBV5-1 and TRBJ2-1; 11 bases agree with TRBD2. Germline loops: CDR1 SGHRS, CDR2 YFSETQ. The V segment lost 6 bases and the J segment 6 bases; nucleotides outside the gene matches: 8. CDR3 length equals 15 residues.

V and J are TRBV27 and TRBJ2-6; tentative D call: TRBD2 (6 bases). Trimming pared 7 bases from V and 10 bases from J, leaving 11 bases between. The CDR3 spans 12 residues. The germline V gene encodes CDR1 MNHEY and CDR2 SMNVEV (reference sequence). The chain's CDR3 is CASKTGGNVLTF. Written as DNA, the CDR3 is TGTGCCAGCAAGACCGGGGGTAACGTCCTGACTTTC.

This clone occurred once. The same CDR3 arises from other DNA sequences in this sample as well. The chain joins TRBV13 to TRBJ2-1; D is undetermined. The V gene's germline CDR1 is PRHDT and CDR2 FYEKMQ (reference sequence). V lost 2 bases to trimming and J lost 7 bases, with 6 bases between them. The CDR3 is made up of 12 amino acids. CDR3 residues: CASSLTPNEQFF. CDR3 bases: TGTGCCAGCAGCTTAACCCCAAATGAGCAGTTCTTC.

This clone was counted a single time. This chain uses TRBV7-9 with TRBJ2-7; no clear D. V was shortened by 3 bases and J by 6 bases, with 9 bases between the two germline ends. This CDR3 has 12 residues. Germline values: CDR1 SEHNR, CDR2 FQNEAQ (reference sequence). CDR3 protein: CASSFLVGEQYF. The DNA of the CDR3 is TGTGCCAGCAGCTTTTTGGTCGGCGAGCAGTACTTC.

This clone has only one observation. This chain links TRBV27 with TRBJ2-1; 10 bases match TRBD2. Germline loops: CDR1 MNHEY, CDR2 SMNVEV (reference sequence). Trimming cost V 2 bases and J 5 bases; bases outside gene matches: 3. The CDR3 sequence is 15 residues long. CDR3 nucleotide sequence: TGTGCCAGCAGTTTAGCTAGCGGGAGTGACAATGAGCAGTTCTTC. Translation gives CASSLASGSDNEQFF.

The chain couples TRBV7-9 to TRBJ2-2; TRBD1 matches at 8 bases. Unmatched junction bases numbered 3, after V lost 3 bases and J lost 6 bases. The germline CDR1 and CDR2 sequences are SEHNR and FQNEAQ (reference sequence). The CDR3 has 14 residues. The chain's CDR3 is CASSFGQGPGELFF. The CDR3 DNA sequence: TGTGCCAGCAGCTTCGGACAGGGCCCCGGGGAGCTGTTTTTT.

V is TRBV28 and J is TRBJ2-7, with TRBD2 matching 8 bases. This CDR3 spans 14 amino acids. Germline trimming cut 4 bases from V and 5 bases from J; bases unmatched to any gene: 7. Germline CDR1 and CDR2: MDHEN and SYDVKM. In DNA, the CDR3 is TGTGCCAGCAGTTATGCCGGGACTAGTGACGAGCAGTACTTC. Amino acids: CASSYAGTSDEQYF. The whole variable domain, filled in from reference TRBV28 and TRBJ2-7, reads DVKVTQSSRYLVKRTGEKVFLECVQDMDHENMFWYRQDPGLGLRLIYFSYDVKMKEKGDIPEGYSVSREKKERFSLILESASTNQTSMYLCASSYAGTSDEQYFGPGTRLTVT.

The chain recombines TRBV4-1 with TRBJ2-5; D perhaps matches TRBD1 (5 bases). Trimming took 4 bases from V and 5 from J, leaving 14 bases between them. In germline, CDR1 is MGHRA, CDR2 YSYEKL. CDR3 length: 14 amino acids. This CDR3 is CASSLRAGKETQYF. DNA for the CDR3: TGCGCCAGCAGCCTCAGAGCAGGGAAGGAGACCCAGTACTTC.

The chain employs TRBV5-3 and TRBJ2-1, with a weak D call TRBD2 (6 bases). TRBV5-3 is marked as an open reading frame, function uncertain. The CDR3 extends over 15 amino acids. The V and J ends lost 4 bases and 5 bases respectively, with 16 bases between them. The CDR3 DNA reads as TGTGCCAGAAGCCTGAATCTCGCGGGGAACAATGAGCAGTTCTTC. Amino acid sequence: CARSLNLAGNNEQFF.